Following are 12 T cell receptor beta chains from one sample sequenced in a study of blood T cell repertoires in COVID-19. Assay: immunoSEQ multiplex PCR; the TCRdb copy retains only in-frame clones and omits some. The sample carries roughly 200,000 clones, 70% to 80% recorded once. Sequencing input: peripheral blood. The receptors derive from a woman aged 40-49 years with COVID-19, enrolled during active disease.

This clone was seen a few times. The chain is built from TRBV5-4 and TRBJ1-2; D might be TRBD1 (6 bases). Trimming removed 3 bases from V and 6 bases from J, with 18 bases in between. The germline CDR1 and CDR2 sequences are SGHNT and YYREEE (reference sequence). There are 15 residues in the CDR3. The CDR3 loop is CASSSGQLTENGYTF. The CDR3 DNA sequence: TGTGCCAGCAGCTCTGGACAGCTGACTGAGAATGGCTACACCTTC.

V usage is TRBV29-1 and J usage is TRBJ1-2, with 10 bases aligning to TRBD1. This CDR3 has 14 residues. CDR1 SQVTM and CDR2 ANQGSEA come from the germline V gene. Unmatched junction bases numbered 12, after V lost 6 bases and J lost 8 bases. The CDR3 is CSVLNRQGAGGYTF. The CDR3 DNA reads as TGCAGCGTCTTAAATCGACAGGGGGCTGGGGGCTACACCTTC.

This chain connects TRBV12-3 or TRBV12-4 to TRBJ2-7; tentatively, D is TRBD2 (5 bases). The CDR3 has 12 residues. Trimming cost V 4 bases and J 5 bases, with 9 bases left between them. DNA of the CDR3: TGTGCCAGCAGTTGGAGGCGGAACGAGCAGTACTTC. Protein sequence: CASSWRRNEQYF.

In nucleotides, the CDR3 is TGTGCCAGCGGCCGTGACAGGGAGAAAAATTCACCCCTCCACTTT. Amino acid sequence: CASGRDREKNSPLHF. V and J are TRBV27 and TRBJ1-6; 7 positions agree with TRBD1. This CDR3 is 15 amino acids long. V lost 8 bases, J lost 7 bases, and 11 bases stayed unmatched. The germline V gene encodes CDR1 MNHEY and CDR2 SMNVEV (reference sequence).

This rearrangement joins TRBV27 to TRBJ1-4; D is undetermined. The CDR3 contains 13 residues. Germline values: CDR1 MNHEY, CDR2 SMNVEV (reference sequence). V was cut by 2 bases and J by 8 bases, with 9 bases left in between. DNA for the CDR3: TGTGCCAGCAGTTTAAGCTCGATCGAAAAACTGTTTTTT. Amino acids: CASSLSSIEKLFF.

This clone has only a few counts. CDR3 in DNA: TGTGCCAGCAGCCCCACAGGGAACTATGGCTACACCTTC. Translation: CASSPTGNYGYTF. The V call is TRBV7-9, the J call TRBJ1-2; D might be TRBD1 (6 bases). CDR1 SEHNR and CDR2 FQNEAQ come from the germline V gene (reference sequence). CDR3 length: 13 residues. Trimming took off 5 bases at V and 2 bases at J, with 9 bases between the two ends. Supplemented by reference TRBV7-9 and TRBJ1-2, the full variable domain reads DTGVSQNPRHKITKRGQNVTFRCDPISEHNRLYWYRQTLGQGPEFLTYFQNEAQLEKSRLLSDRFSAERPKGSFSTLEIQRTEQGDSAMYLCASSPTGNYGYTFGSGTRLTVV.

This chain joins TRBV30 and TRBJ2-2; D might be TRBD2 (5 bases). Trimming removed 8 bases from V and 3 bases from J, with 19 bases in between. There are 15 residues in the CDR3. Germline CDR1 is GTSNPN and CDR2 is SVGIG (reference sequence). The CDR3 spells CAQPSVGGYTGELFF. CDR3 in DNA: TGTGCCCAGCCTTCTGTGGGCGGGTACACCGGGGAGCTGTTTTTT.

The chain has TRBV18 and TRBJ1-2; TRBD1 agrees at 7 bases. CDR1 and CDR2 from the germline V gene are KGHSH and LQKENI. The J segment lost 4 bases and the V segment lost 3 bases, leaving 5 bases of the junction unmatched. This CDR3 is built from 14 residues. The CDR3 is CASSPTRDSYGYTF. The CDR3 DNA reads TGTGCCAGCTCACCCACAAGGGACAGCTATGGCTACACCTTC. The variable domain in full, completed from reference TRBV18 and TRBJ1-2, reads NAGVMQNPRHLVRRRGQEARLRCSPMKGHSHVYWYRQLPEEGLKFMVYLQKENIIDESGMPKERFSAEFPKEGPSILRIQQVVRGDSAAYFCASSPTRDSYGYTFGSGTRLTVV.

A single count supports this clone. The genes are TRBV11-2 and TRBJ1-3; 9 bases agree with TRBD1. With V trimmed by 5 bases and J by 3 bases, 11 bases remained unmatched. This CDR3 spans 17 amino acids. The germline gives CDR1 SGHAT, CDR2 FQNNGV. CDR3 protein: CASSRNSGQGGGNTIYF. The CDR3 region has the DNA TGTGCCAGCAGCCGCAACTCGGGACAGGGCGGTGGAAACACCATATATTTT.

This rearrangement joins TRBV5-1 to TRBJ2-5; TRBD1 matches at 7 bases. Germline CDR1 SGHRS, CDR2 YFSETQ. V trimming: 4 bases; J trimming: 4 bases; junction bases outside the gene matches: 10. The length of the CDR3 is 15 residues. CDR3 residues: CASSPPTGMGETQYF. CDR3 coding DNA: TGCGCCAGCAGCCCGCCGACAGGGATGGGAGAGACCCAGTACTTC.

The chain is built from TRBV28 and TRBJ1-4, with TRBD1 matching over 11 bases. Per germline, CDR1 MDHEN and CDR2 SYDVKM. This CDR3 has 15 residues. Trimming cost V 0 bases and J 8 bases; bases outside gene matches: 2. The CDR3 sequence is CASSLWGTGGEKLFF. DNA of the CDR3: TGTGCCAGCAGTTTATGGGGGACAGGGGGGGAAAAACTGTTTTTT.

This chain links TRBV7-9 with TRBJ2-5; a weak D match, TRBD2 (6 bases). The V and J ends lost 3 bases and 2 bases respectively, with 10 bases between them. Germline lookup yields CDR1 SEHNR and CDR2 FQNEAQ (reference sequence). This CDR3 has 14 amino acids. The CDR3 DNA reads as TGTGCCAGCAGCTTCACTAGCAGGCAAGAGACCCAGTACTTC. Its protein is CASSFTSRQETQYF.